This T cell receptor (beta chain) was captured by sequencing in a study of T cell responses to AZD1222 COVID-19 vaccine. Overall study findings and caveats: Baseline serology detected seropositivity in only 6 or 7 AZD1222 recipients. At 160-218 and 743-854, vaccine-associated CD4 TCRs were dominant, and they spanned spike. Donors in the cohort were predominantly white British and more often female, and clonal diversity was possibly underestimated.

Germline CDR1 MNHNS, CDR2 SASEGT. CDR3 length: 15 residues. Deletions cut 2 bases from V and 2 bases from J, with 12 bases between. The table came from immunoSEQ multiplex PCR; TCRdb's copy has only in-frame clones and leaves some out. The data show under 200,000 clones, around 92% seen once. On this clone: Its antigen is undetermined.

The material was peripheral blood, obtained on day 0 of AZD1222 vaccination. The rearrangement joins TRBV6-1 to TRBJ1-1; a weak D match, TRBD1 (6 bases). This clonotype was sampled from an adult in good health. CDR3 residues: CASSESPQGNTEAFF. CDR3 DNA: TGTGCCAGCAGTGAAAGCCCACAGGGTAACACTGAAGCTTTCTTT.